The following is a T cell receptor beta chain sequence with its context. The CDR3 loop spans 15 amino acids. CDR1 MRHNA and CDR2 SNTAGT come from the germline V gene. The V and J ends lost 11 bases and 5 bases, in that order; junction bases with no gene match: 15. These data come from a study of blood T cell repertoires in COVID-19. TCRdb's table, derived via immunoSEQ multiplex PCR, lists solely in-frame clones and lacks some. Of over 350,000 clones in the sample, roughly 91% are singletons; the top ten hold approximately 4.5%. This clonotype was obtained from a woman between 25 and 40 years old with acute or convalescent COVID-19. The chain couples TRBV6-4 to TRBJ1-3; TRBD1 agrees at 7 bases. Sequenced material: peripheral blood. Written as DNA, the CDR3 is TGTGCCCTCGATCAGACAGGGACAAGTAGAAACACCATATATTTT. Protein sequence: CALDQTGTSRNTIYF.